What follows are 9 T cell receptor beta chains derived from one specimen sequenced in a study of T-cell reconstitution after alpha-beta-depleted transplantation in children. Unique molecular identifiers were incorporated into the prepared TCRbeta library. TCRdb re-called the PCR reads with MiXCR, one entry per CDR3 protein. The sample lists about 540,000 distinct CDR3 sequences; around 27% were seen once. Sequenced material: PBMCs, taken before TCRalphabeta/CD19-depleted stem cell transplant. The receptors here all came from a boy in the first two years of life with Wiskott-Aldrich syndrome, due to receive a stem cell transplant.

The rearrangement links TRBV5-1 to TRBJ1-2; D ambiguous. Trimming removed 0 bases from V and 6 bases from J, with 12 bases in between. The CDR3 length is 14 residues. Germline CDR1 and CDR2: SGHRS and YFSETQ. In DNA, the CDR3 is TGCGCCAGCAGCTTGGAGACACCTCGCCATGGCTACACCTTC. This gives the protein CASSLETPRHGYTF. Together with reference TRBV5-1 and TRBJ1-2, the CDR3 gives the full variable domain: KAGVTQTPRYLIKTRGQQVTLSCSPISGHRSVSWYQQTPGQGLQFLFEYFSETQRNKGNFPGRFSGRQFSNSRSEMNVSTLELGDSALYLCASSLETPRHGYTFGSGTRLTVV.

The chain employs TRBV7-3 and TRBJ2-1; TRBD1 agrees at 9 bases. Germline V lookup: CDR1 SGHTA, CDR2 FQGTGA. The V segment lost 5 bases and the J segment 7 bases; nucleotides outside the gene matches: 6. The CDR3 length is 14 residues. The CDR3 DNA reads as TGTGCCAGCAGCCGCACAGGGGGCTCAAATGAGCAGTTCTTC. Amino acid sequence: CASSRTGGSNEQFF.

The chain has TRBV27 and TRBJ1-2; D uncertain. This CDR3 is 13 amino acids long. Germline V gene data show CDR1 as MNHEY and CDR2 as SMNVEV (reference sequence). Trimming took off 7 bases at V and 8 bases at J, with 17 bases between the two ends. CDR3 coding DNA: TGTGCCAGCACCTCTTATGCCGGTCAAGGCTACACCTTC. It encodes CASTSYAGQGYTF.

This clonotype was observed a few times. This sequence joins TRBV5-1 and TRBJ2-7; 10 bases are shared with TRBD2. This CDR3 contains 17 residues. After removal of 4 bases from V and 0 bases from J, the junction contained 10 bases not matched to a gene. CDR1 SGHRS and CDR2 YFSETQ come from the germline V gene. The CDR3 sequence: CASSPSPSGSASYEQYF. CDR3 bases: TGCGCCAGCAGCCCGTCGCCTAGCGGGAGTGCCTCCTACGAGCAGTACTTC.

This clonotype has just a few counts. V gene TRBV7-8 combines with J gene TRBJ2-7, with D unclear. V was shortened by 1 base and J by 3 bases, with 13 bases between the two germline ends. Germline assignment: CDR1 SGHVS and CDR2 FQNEAQ. This CDR3 has 15 amino acids. The CDR3, as DNA: TGTGCCAGCAGCTTAGGACCCGGACCCTACTACGAGCAGTACTTC. This translates into CASSLGPGPYYEQYF.

The chain recombines TRBV5-1 with TRBJ2-1, with TRBD2 matching 9 bases. The CDR3 has 16 residues. V gave up 3 bases and J gave up 4 bases; unmatched junction bases: 8. The germline gives CDR1 SGHRS, CDR2 YFSETQ. The CDR3 reads CASSSYGTSSYNEQFF. CDR3 coding DNA: TGCGCCAGCAGCTCTTACGGGACTAGCAGTTACAATGAGCAGTTCTTC.

Only a few counts were recorded for this clonotype. The chain combines TRBV20-1 with TRBJ2-2; D is ambiguous. The CDR3 sequence is 15 residues long. Between the trimmed V and J ends, which lost 0 bases and 4 bases, there was a span of 12 bases. Germline assignment: CDR1 DFQATT and CDR2 SNEGSKA (reference sequence). Written as DNA, the CDR3 is TGCAGTGCTAGAGAGGGTCGGGTGGGCACCGGGGAGCTGTTTTTT. The encoded protein is CSAREGRVGTGELFF.

This clonotype was counted between two and nine times. This rearrangement joins TRBV10-3 to TRBJ2-3, with 13 nucleotides matching TRBD2. The CDR3 is made up of 18 amino acids. The J segment lost 0 bases and the V segment lost 0 bases, leaving 3 bases of the junction unmatched. The germline V gene encodes CDR1 ENHRY and CDR2 SYGVKD. CDR3 sequence (DNA): TGTGCCATCAGTGAGTCGGGGACTAGCGGGGCTAGCACAGATACGCAGTATTTT. The encoded protein is CAISESGTSGASTDTQYF.

A few counts support this clonotype. This chain connects TRBV11-2 to TRBJ2-1; TRBD1 matches 9 bases. CDR3 length: 15 residues. Germline lookup yields CDR1 SGHAT and CDR2 FQNNGV. The V segment lost 5 bases and the J segment 6 bases; nucleotides outside the gene matches: 8. The CDR3 sequence is CASSHPGTGSNEQFF. The DNA of the CDR3 is TGTGCCAGCAGCCATCCCGGGACAGGGAGCAATGAGCAGTTCTTC.